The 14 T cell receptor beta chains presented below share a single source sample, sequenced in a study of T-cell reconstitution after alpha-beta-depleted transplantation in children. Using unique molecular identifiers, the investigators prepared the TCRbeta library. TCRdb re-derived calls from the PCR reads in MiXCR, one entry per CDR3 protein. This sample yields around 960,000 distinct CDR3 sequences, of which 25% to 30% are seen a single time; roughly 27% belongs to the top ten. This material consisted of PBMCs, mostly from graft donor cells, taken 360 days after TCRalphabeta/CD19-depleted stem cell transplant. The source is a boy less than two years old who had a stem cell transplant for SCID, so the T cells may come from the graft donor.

CDR3 DNA: TGCAGCGTCGCGGGCCGGGGTTCCGATGAGCAGTTCTTC. This encodes CSVAGRGSDEQFF. This chain connects TRBV29-1 to TRBJ2-1, with D perhaps TRBD2 (5 bases). The CDR3 sequence is 13 residues long. Germline CDR1 SQVTM, CDR2 ANQGSEA. With 6 bases removed from V and 8 bases from J, the gap between germline ends came to 17 bases.

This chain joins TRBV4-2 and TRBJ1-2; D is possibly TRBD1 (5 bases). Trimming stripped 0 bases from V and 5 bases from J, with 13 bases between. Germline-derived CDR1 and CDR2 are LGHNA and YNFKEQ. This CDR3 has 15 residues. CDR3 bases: TGTGCCAGCAGCCAAGATTTCGAGGGACGATATGGCTACACCTTC. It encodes CASSQDFEGRYGYTF.

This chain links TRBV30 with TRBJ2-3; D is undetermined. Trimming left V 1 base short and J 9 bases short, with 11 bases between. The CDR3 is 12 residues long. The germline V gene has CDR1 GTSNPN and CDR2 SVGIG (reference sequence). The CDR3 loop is CAWSAPSATQYF. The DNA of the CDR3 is TGTGCCTGGAGTGCCCCCTCGGCCACGCAGTATTTT. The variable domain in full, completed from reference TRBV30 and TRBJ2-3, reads SQTIHQWPATLVQPVGSPLSLECTVEGTSNPNLYWYRQAAGRGLQLLFYSVGIGQISSEVPQNLSASRPQDRQFILSSKKLLLSDSGFYLCAWSAPSATQYFGPGTRLTVL.

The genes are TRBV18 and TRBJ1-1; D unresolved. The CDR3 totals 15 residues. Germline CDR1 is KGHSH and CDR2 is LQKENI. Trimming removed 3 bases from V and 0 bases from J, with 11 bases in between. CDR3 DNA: TGTGCCAGCTCACCCGAAGTCTTCCTGAACACTGAAGCTTTCTTT. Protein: CASSPEVFLNTEAFF.

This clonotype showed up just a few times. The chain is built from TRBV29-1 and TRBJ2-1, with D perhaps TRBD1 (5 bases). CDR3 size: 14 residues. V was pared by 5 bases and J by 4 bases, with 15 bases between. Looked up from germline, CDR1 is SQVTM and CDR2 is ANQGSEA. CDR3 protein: CSVLDIHTYNEQFF. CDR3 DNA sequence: TGCAGCGTTTTGGACATCCACACTTACAATGAGCAGTTCTTC.

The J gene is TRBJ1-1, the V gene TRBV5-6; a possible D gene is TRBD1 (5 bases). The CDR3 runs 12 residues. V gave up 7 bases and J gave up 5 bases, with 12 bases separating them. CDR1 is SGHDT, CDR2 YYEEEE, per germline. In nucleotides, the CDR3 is TGTGCCAGCGCCATTCGACAGACTGAAGCTTTCTTT. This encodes CASAIRQTEAFF. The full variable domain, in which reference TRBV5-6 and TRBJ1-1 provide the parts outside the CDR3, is DAGVTQSPTHLIKTRGQQVTLRCSPKSGHDTVSWYQQALGQGPQFIFQYYEEEERQRGNFPDRFSGHQFPNYSSELNVNALLLGDSALYLCASAIRQTEAFFGQGTRLTVV.

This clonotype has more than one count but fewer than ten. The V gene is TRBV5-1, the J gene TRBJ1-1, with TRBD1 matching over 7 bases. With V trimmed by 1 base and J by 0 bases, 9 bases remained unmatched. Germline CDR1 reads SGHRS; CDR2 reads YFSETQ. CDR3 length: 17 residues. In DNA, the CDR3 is TGCGCCAGCAGCTTGACCCCCGGGACAGCCATGAACACTGAAGCTTTCTTT. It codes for CASSLTPGTAMNTEAFF.

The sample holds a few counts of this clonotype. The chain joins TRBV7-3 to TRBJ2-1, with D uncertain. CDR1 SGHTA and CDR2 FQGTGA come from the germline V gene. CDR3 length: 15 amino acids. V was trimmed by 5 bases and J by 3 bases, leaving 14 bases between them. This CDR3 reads CASSPTPIRYNEQFF. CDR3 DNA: TGTGCCAGCAGCCCCACTCCGATACGCTACAATGAGCAGTTCTTC.

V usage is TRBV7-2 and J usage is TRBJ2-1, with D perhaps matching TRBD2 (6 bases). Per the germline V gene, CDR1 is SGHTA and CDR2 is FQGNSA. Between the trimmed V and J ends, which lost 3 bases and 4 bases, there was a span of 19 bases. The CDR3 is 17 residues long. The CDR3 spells CASSFTPSGPPYNEQFF. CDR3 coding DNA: TGTGCCAGCAGCTTTACGCCAAGCGGGCCGCCTTACAATGAGCAGTTCTTC.

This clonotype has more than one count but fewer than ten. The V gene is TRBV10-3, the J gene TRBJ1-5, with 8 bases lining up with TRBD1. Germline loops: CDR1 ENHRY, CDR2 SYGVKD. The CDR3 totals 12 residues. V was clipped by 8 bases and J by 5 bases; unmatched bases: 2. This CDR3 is CAIGTGDQPQHF. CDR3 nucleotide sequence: TGTGCCATCGGGACAGGTGATCAGCCCCAGCATTTT.

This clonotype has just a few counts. CDR3 sequence reads: CASSRTLREGQYF. The CDR3 region has the DNA TGTGCCAGCAGCCGGACCCTCAGGGAAGGGCAGTACTTC. The genes are TRBV6-5 and TRBJ2-7, with a tentative D call TRBD1 (5 bases). The ends were cut back, 6 bases at V and 9 bases at J, with 18 bases in the middle. The CDR3 covers 13 residues. CDR1 MNHEY and CDR2 SVGAGI come from the germline V gene.

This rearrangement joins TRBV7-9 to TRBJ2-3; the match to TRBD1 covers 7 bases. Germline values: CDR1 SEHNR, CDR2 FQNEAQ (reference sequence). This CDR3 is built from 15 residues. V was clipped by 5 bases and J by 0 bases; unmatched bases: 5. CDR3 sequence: CASSRDRLSTDTQYF. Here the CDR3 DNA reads TGTGCCAGCAGCCGGGACAGATTAAGCACAGATACGCAGTATTTT.

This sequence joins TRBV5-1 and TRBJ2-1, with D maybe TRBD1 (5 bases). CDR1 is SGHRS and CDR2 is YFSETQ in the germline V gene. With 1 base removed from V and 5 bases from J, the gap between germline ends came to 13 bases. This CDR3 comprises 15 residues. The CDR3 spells CASSLTGGSDNEQFF. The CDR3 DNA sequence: TGCGCCAGCAGCTTGACAGGTGGATCTGACAATGAGCAGTTCTTC.

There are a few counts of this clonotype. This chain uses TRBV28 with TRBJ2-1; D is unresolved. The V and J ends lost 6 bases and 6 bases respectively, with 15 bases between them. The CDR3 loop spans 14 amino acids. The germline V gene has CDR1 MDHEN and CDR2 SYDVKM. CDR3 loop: CASSSQPSRNEQFF. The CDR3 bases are TGTGCCAGCAGCTCCCAGCCTTCGCGCAATGAGCAGTTCTTC.